Below, 15 T cell receptor beta chains from the same sample are listed, as sequenced in a study of blood T cell repertoires in COVID-19. TCRdb's copy holds only in-frame clones and misses some; the assay was immunoSEQ multiplex PCR. The sample holds some 91,000 clones, 75% to 95% seen once. Source material: peripheral blood. These receptors were collected from a man in his 60s with acute or convalescent COVID-19.

The chain couples TRBV7-9 to TRBJ1-2; D may be TRBD1 (6 bases). Germline loops: CDR1 SEHNR, CDR2 FQNEAQ (reference sequence). V lost 5 bases and J 0 bases, leaving 10 bases between the germline ends. This CDR3 has 14 residues. Here the CDR3 DNA reads TGTGCCAGCAGCCACAGGGCCACTAACTATGGCTACACCTTC. Residues: CASSHRATNYGYTF.

This chain links TRBV30 with TRBJ1-2; perhaps TRBD1 as D (6 bases). Germline V CDR1 and CDR2: GTSNPN, SVGIG (reference sequence). Trimming cost V 0 bases and J 14 bases, with 16 bases left between them. This CDR3 is built from 12 residues. The CDR3 here is CAWSVLWTVGTF. The CDR3 nucleotides are TGTGCCTGGAGTGTACTATGGACAGTGGGAACCTTC.

The V call is TRBV19, the J call TRBJ2-2; no clear D. Germline V gene lookup returns CDR1 LNHDA and CDR2 SQIVND (reference sequence). This CDR3 is 14 amino acids long. Trimming shortened V by 8 bases and J by 0 bases, and 10 bases separated the two germline ends. The CDR3 is CASVSRANTGELFF. The DNA of the CDR3 is TGTGCCAGTGTTAGTCGGGCGAACACCGGGGAGCTGTTTTTT.

The chain combines TRBV4-1 with TRBJ2-1; tentatively, D is TRBD2 (7 bases). V was clipped by 8 bases and J by 8 bases, with 22 bases between them. Per germline, CDR1 MGHRA and CDR2 YSYEKL. The CDR3 sequence is 15 residues long. CDR3 sequence (DNA): TGCGCCAGCGCTAGGGGGTGGGGGGGGAATGATGAGCAGTTCTTC. Amino acid sequence: CASARGWGGNDEQFF.

This rearrangement joins TRBV2 to TRBJ1-2; D may be TRBD1 (6 bases). Per the germline V gene, CDR1 is SNHLY and CDR2 is FYNNEI. This CDR3 spans 13 amino acids. Trimming removed 7 bases at V and 2 bases at J, with 11 bases between. CDR3 protein: CASIQDRNYGYTF. CDR3 coding DNA: TGTGCCAGCATCCAAGACAGGAACTATGGCTACACCTTC.

J is TRBJ2-2 and V is TRBV11-2; D not resolved. The V gene's germline CDR1 is SGHAT and CDR2 FQNNGV. The V end lost 1 base, the J end lost 2 bases, and 8 bases lay between the germline ends. The CDR3 is made up of 15 amino acids. CDR3 sequence (DNA): TGTGCCAGCAGCTTAGCCGCACTCAACACCGGGGAGCTGTTTTTT. The encoded protein is CASSLAALNTGELFF.

The chain recombines TRBV7-2 with TRBJ1-2, with D perhaps TRBD1 (5 bases). The CDR3 covers 16 residues. Germline CDR1 and CDR2: SGHTA and FQGNSA. V lost 4 bases and J lost 0, with 15 bases in between. As DNA, the CDR3 is TGTGCCAGCAGCTCGCAGGGCGGCGGATCTAACTATGGCTACACCTTC. As protein: CASSSQGGGSNYGYTF.

The chain combines TRBV6-5 with TRBJ2-1; TRBD2 agrees at 7 bases. The CDR3 length is 14 residues. V shed 7 bases and J 4 bases; nucleotides not matched to a gene: 7. Germline V lookup: CDR1 MNHEY, CDR2 SVGAGI. The CDR3 sequence is CASIGAGMYNEQFF. The DNA of the CDR3 is TGTGCCAGCATAGGAGCGGGGATGTACAATGAGCAGTTCTTC.

Remarks on this clone: One end of the junction fails to match germline, which may point to a read error. CDR3 amino acids: CASSLAYTDRVVF. The CDR3 bases are TGTGCCAGCAGCTTAGCGTATACGGACAGGGTTGTCTTC. The chain carries TRBV7-8 and TRBJ2-4, with TRBD1 identical over 8 bases. The germline gives CDR1 SGHVS, CDR2 FQNEAQ. CDR3 size: 13 residues.

The rearrangement uses TRBV18 and TRBJ1-1, with D uncertain. This CDR3 is 15 amino acids long. Germline CDR1 KGHSH, CDR2 LQKENI. V shed 2 bases and J shed 1 base, with 11 bases lying between them. The CDR3 sequence is CASSPYSGQNTEAFF. In nucleotides, the CDR3 is TGTGCCAGCTCACCATATTCTGGGCAGAACACTGAAGCTTTCTTT.

The V and J genes are TRBV11-3 and TRBJ1-1; maybe TRBD1 (6 bases). The CDR3 sequence is 16 residues long. CDR1 and CDR2 from the germline V gene are SGHNT and YENEEA. V shed 2 bases and J shed 0 bases, with 13 bases lying between them. CDR3 region: CASSLRYGDMNTEAFF. The CDR3 DNA reads TGTGCCAGCAGCTTAAGGTACGGGGACATGAACACTGAAGCTTTCTTT.

CDR3 nucleotides: TGCGCCAGTCGGACAGGAGTGAACACTGAAGCTTTCTTT. This sequence encodes CASRTGVNTEAFF. The V call is TRBV5-1, the J call TRBJ1-1, with 7 bases that match TRBD1. This CDR3 region has 13 residues. From germline, CDR1 is SGHRS and CDR2 YFSETQ. V lost 8 bases to trimming and J lost 0 bases; unmatched junction nucleotides: 4.

The rearrangement joins TRBV7-2 to TRBJ1-4, with D perhaps TRBD1 (5 bases). V lost 5 bases, J lost 0 bases, and 13 bases lay in between. From germline, CDR1 is SGHTA and CDR2 FQGNSA. CDR3 length equals 16 residues. The CDR3, as DNA: TGTGCCAGCAGCCCCCATCAGGGTGCAACTAATGAAAAACTGTTTTTT. It yields the protein CASSPHQGATNEKLFF. Based on the CDR3 plus reference TRBV7-2 and TRBJ1-4, the full variable domain is GAGVSQSPSNKVTEKGKDVELRCDPISGHTALYWYRQSLGQGLEFLIYFQGNSAPDKSGLPSDRFSAERTGGSVSTLTIQRTQQEDSAVYLCASSPHQGATNEKLFFGSGTQLSVL.

The chain employs TRBV5-1 and TRBJ1-5, with D perhaps matching TRBD1 (5 bases). The CDR3 is made up of 15 amino acids. Trimming pared 4 bases from V and 0 bases from J, leaving 11 bases between. Germline CDR1 and CDR2: SGHRS and YFSETQ. CDR3 protein: CASSPSGASNQPQHF. CDR3 nucleotide sequence: TGCGCCAGCAGCCCCAGCGGGGCTAGCAATCAGCCCCAGCATTTT.

The rearrangement joins TRBV18 to TRBJ1-1; 7 bases fit TRBD1. The CDR3 totals 15 residues. Per the germline V gene, CDR1 is KGHSH and CDR2 is LQKENI. With 5 bases clipped from V and 0 bases from J, the junction kept 6 bases outside the gene matches. DNA for the CDR3: TGTGCCAGCTCAGAGACAGGGTTAATGAACACTGAAGCTTTCTTT. Translated: CASSETGLMNTEAFF. Filled out from reference TRBV18 and TRBJ1-1, the complete variable domain reads NAGVMQNPRHLVRRRGQEARLRCSPMKGHSHVYWYRQLPEEGLKFMVYLQKENIIDESGMPKERFSAEFPKEGPSILRIQQVVRGDSAAYFCASSETGLMNTEAFFGQGTRLTVV.